A selection of T cell receptor beta chains follows, all from one sample in a study of early T cells in non-severe SARS-CoV-2 infection. TCRdb re-called the 5' RACE reads through MiXCR, storing one row per CDR3 protein. The table lists some 61,000 distinct CDR3 sequences, less than 15% of them singletons. Source material: whole blood. All receptors derive from an adult who was a healthcare worker with PCR-confirmed SARS-CoV-2 infection or an uninfected control (not recorded which). CDR3s include the opening cysteine and the closing phenylalanine or tryptophan. Fields, in order: V gene, J gene, CDR3 protein.

V: TRBV29-1
J: TRBJ1-2
CDR3: CSTQGPYGYTF

V: TRBV2
J: TRBJ1-2
CDR3: CASGRAYGYTF

V: TRBV5-1
J: TRBJ1-2
CDR3: CASSLDSRGNGYTF

V: TRBV5-1
J: TRBJ2-5
CDR3: CASTPPDRGQETQYF

V: TRBV29-1
J: TRBJ2-1
CDR3: CSVESKSLLYNEQFF

V: TRBV20-1
J: TRBJ2-3
CDR3: CSASPPSGSFTDTQYF

V: TRBV7-2
J: TRBJ1-4
CDR3: CASSLGQTYEKLFF

V: TRBV5-6
J: TRBJ1-2
CDR3: CASNQGPYGYTF

V: TRBV7-2
J: TRBJ1-1
CDR3: CASSFSQRAFF

V: TRBV6-2/TRBV6-3
J: TRBJ1-3
CDR3: CASSEGGRGNTIYF

V: TRBV29-1
J: TRBJ2-1
CDR3: CSGGLAGGVEQFF

V: TRBV28
J: TRBJ1-1
CDR3: CASSLTRGRTEAFF

V: TRBV6-4
J: TRBJ2-1
CDR3: CASSGKWGSMGEQFF

V: TRBV18
J: TRBJ1-1
CDR3: CASSPPHVGGAFF

V: TRBV5-1
J: TRBJ2-1
CDR3: CASSFNQGSNEQFF

V: TRBV3-1
J: TRBJ2-1
CDR3: CASSHRRGNDNEQFF

V: TRBV3-1
J: TRBJ1-2
CDR3: CASSYDPANYGYTF

V: TRBV6-2/TRBV6-3
J: TRBJ2-3
CDR3: CASGQALDTQYF

V: TRBV6-6
J: TRBJ2-3
CDR3: CASSYQVQADTQYF

V: TRBV6-2/TRBV6-3
J: TRBJ2-3
CDR3: CASSYWGDTQYF

V: TRBV20-1
J: TRBJ2-1
CDR3: CSARLPQSNEQFF

V: TRBV29-1
J: TRBJ2-1
CDR3: CSVETGVHEQFF

V: TRBV2
J: TRBJ1-1
CDR3: CASRVLRDNSEAFF

V: TRBV9
J: TRBJ1-1
CDR3: CASSPQWRYGEAFF

V: TRBV7-9
J: TRBJ1-1
CDR3: CASSLAGRVLGAFF

V: TRBV5-1
J: TRBJ1-1
CDR3: CASSLAQGKGTEAFF

V: TRBV3-1
J: TRBJ2-5
CDR3: CASSQRGTQYF

V: TRBV29-1
J: TRBJ2-1
CDR3: CSVDSSGYGRGSYNEQFF

V: TRBV9
J: TRBJ1-2
CDR3: CASSLPGSYTF

V: TRBV14
J: TRBJ1-1
CDR3: CASSPSRGFTEAFF

V: TRBV19
J: TRBJ2-2
CDR3: CASRTSGYTGELFF

V: TRBV7-9
J: TRBJ2-7
CDR3: CASSYGPRYEQYF

V: TRBV4-3
J: TRBJ1-2
CDR3: CASSQVRGIGYGYTF

V: TRBV11-3
J: TRBJ2-1
CDR3: CASSLVGLDEQFF

V: TRBV7-9
J: TRBJ2-7
CDR3: CASSLTAGEQYF

V: TRBV27
J: TRBJ2-2
CDR3: CASSFEQGAFTGELFF

V: TRBV28
J: TRBJ1-2
CDR3: CASSSMGALSYGYTF

V: TRBV7-9
J: TRBJ2-7
CDR3: CASSLFPSGSSSYEQYF

V: TRBV18
J: TRBJ1-1
CDR3: CASSPPTGGGVSEAFF

V: TRBV28
J: TRBJ1-2
CDR3: CATRGIYGYTF

V: TRBV7-6
J: TRBJ2-7
CDR3: CASSLVSYEQYF

V: TRBV28
J: TRBJ1-5
CDR3: CASSNLGAGGDQPQHF

V: TRBV27
J: TRBJ1-1
CDR3: CASSLIGDRSSAEAFF

V: TRBV29-1
J: TRBJ1-3
CDR3: CSVILGGNTIYF

V: TRBV7-9
J: TRBJ2-3
CDR3: CASSLGEAGTDTQYF

V: TRBV3-1
J: TRBJ2-1
CDR3: CASSRPPYNEQFF

V: TRBV3-1
J: TRBJ2-7
CDR3: CASSQPSVSSYEQYF

V: TRBV7-3
J: TRBJ2-1
CDR3: CASSLGPLGYEQFF

V: TRBV18
J: TRBJ2-5
CDR3: CASSPRDSLWETQYF

V: TRBV20-1
J: TRBJ2-3
CDR3: CSAITGPTDTQYF

V: TRBV5-4
J: TRBJ2-2
CDR3: CASSRNTGELFF

V: TRBV27
J: TRBJ2-7
CDR3: CTSGRHEQYF

V: TRBV18
J: TRBJ2-5
CDR3: CASSPLRTQAEETQYF

V: TRBV5-1
J: TRBJ2-1
CDR3: CASGRLAGGSSYNEQFF

V: TRBV5-1
J: TRBJ2-7
CDR3: CASSFRSNYEQYF

V: TRBV6-5
J: TRBJ1-6
CDR3: CASSAKGNSPLHF